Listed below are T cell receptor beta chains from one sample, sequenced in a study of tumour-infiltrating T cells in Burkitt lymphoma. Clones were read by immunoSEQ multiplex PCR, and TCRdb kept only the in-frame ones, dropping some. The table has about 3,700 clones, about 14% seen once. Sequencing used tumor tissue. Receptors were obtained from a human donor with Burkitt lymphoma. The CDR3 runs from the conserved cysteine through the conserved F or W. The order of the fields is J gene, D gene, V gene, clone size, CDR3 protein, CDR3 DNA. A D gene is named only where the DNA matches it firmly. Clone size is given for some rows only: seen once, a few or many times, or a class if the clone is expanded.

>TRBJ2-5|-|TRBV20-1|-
CSAPFWETQYF
TGCAGTGCGCCCTTTTGGGAGACCCAGTACTTC
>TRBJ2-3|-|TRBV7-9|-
CASSSKPQGTQYF
TGTGCCAGCAGCTCTAAGCCCCAGGGTACGCAGTATTTT
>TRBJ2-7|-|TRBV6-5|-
CASRSSRDEQYF
TGTGCCAGCAGATCGAGTAGAGACGAGCAGTACTTC
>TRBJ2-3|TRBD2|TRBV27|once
CASSFSSGGFTDTQYF
TGTGCCAGCAGTTTCTCTAGCGGGGGGTTCACAGATACGCAGTATTTT
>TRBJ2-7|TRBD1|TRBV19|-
CASRGTAGGKYEQYF
TGTGCCAGTAGGGGGACAGCAGGGGGCAAGTACGAGCAGTACTTC
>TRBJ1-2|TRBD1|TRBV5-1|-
CASSRTGGAEDGYTF
TGCGCCAGCAGCCGAACAGGGGGCGCCGAGGATGGCTACACCTTC
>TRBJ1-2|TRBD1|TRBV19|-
CASSIFGQGLKGYTF
TGTGCCAGTAGTATTTTCGGACAGGGCCTTAAGGGCTACACCTTC
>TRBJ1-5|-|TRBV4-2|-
CASSQLGNNQPQHF
TGTGCCAGCAGCCAATTAGGGAATAATCAGCCCCAGCATTTT
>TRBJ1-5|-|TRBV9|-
CASSVGGSNQPQHF
TGTGCCAGCAGCGTAGGAGGTTCCAATCAGCCCCAGCATTTT
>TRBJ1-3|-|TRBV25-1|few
CASRPTGSGNTIYF
TGTGCCAGCAGACCGACAGGCTCTGGAAACACCATATATTTT
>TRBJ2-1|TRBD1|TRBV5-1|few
CASSPGTGDDEQFF
TGCGCCAGCAGCCCGGGGACAGGGGACGATGAGCAGTTCTTC
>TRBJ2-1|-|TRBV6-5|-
CASSSGAFNEQFF
TGTGCCAGCAGTAGCGGAGCATTCAATGAGCAGTTCTTC
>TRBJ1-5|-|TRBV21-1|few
CASRGQNQPQHF
TGTGCCAGTCGGGGGCAAAATCAGCCCCAGCATTTT
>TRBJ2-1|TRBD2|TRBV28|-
CASSTSGRGNEQFF
TGTGCCAGCAGTACTAGCGGGAGGGGTAATGAGCAGTTCTTC
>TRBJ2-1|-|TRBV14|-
CASSQGVYSYNEQFF
TGTGCCAGCAGCCAAGGAGTATACTCCTACAATGAGCAGTTCTTC
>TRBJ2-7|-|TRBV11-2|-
CVSSLESYEQYF
TGTGTCAGCAGCTTAGAAAGTTACGAGCAGTACTTC
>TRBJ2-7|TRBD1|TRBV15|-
CATSRLDRAYEQYF
TGTGCCACCAGCAGATTAGACAGGGCCTACGAGCAGTACTTC
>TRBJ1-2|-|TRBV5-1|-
CASSPDRALNGYTF
TGCGCCAGCAGCCCAGACAGAGCTTTAAATGGCTACACCTTC
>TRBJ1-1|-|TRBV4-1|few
CASSQQENTEAFF
TGCGCCAGCAGCCAACAGGAGAACACTGAAGCTTTCTTT